What follows are 23 T cell receptor beta chains derived from one specimen sequenced in a study of T cell responses to AZD1222 COVID-19 vaccine. The table came from immunoSEQ multiplex PCR; TCRdb's copy has only in-frame clones and leaves some out. The sample consists of about 190,000 clones, over 70% of them appearing once. The starting material was peripheral blood, obtained on day 0 of MenACWY control vaccination. Receptor source: an adult in good health.

This clone was seen just once. The chain employs TRBV21-1 and TRBJ1-4. TRBV21-1 is labeled a pseudogene. The CDR3 sequence is 16 residues long. The CDR3 DNA follows: TGTGCCAGCAGAATGTCTTTTCGGGGGCGGGGTGAAAAACTGTTTTTT. Translation: CASRMSFRGRGEKLFF.

This chain uses TRBV23-1 with TRBJ1-2; possibly TRBD1 for D (5 bases). TRBV23-1 is filed as an ORF, its function uncertain. V dropped 6 bases and J dropped 7 bases, with 18 bases sitting between them. The CDR3 sequence is 14 residues long. CDR3 bases: TGCGCCAGCAGACACCCCTCTCAGGGCGGTGGCTACACCTTC. It yields the protein CASRHPSQGGGYTF.

The J gene is TRBJ1-1, the V gene TRBV7-3, with unresolved D. The CDR3 consists of 14 residues. In germline, CDR1 is SGHTA, CDR2 FQGTGA. V lost 6 bases, J lost 0 bases, and 11 bases lay in between. The CDR3 is CASSQAGLNTEAFF. The CDR3 DNA follows: TGTGCCAGCAGTCAGGCAGGATTGAACACTGAAGCTTTCTTT.

This sequence joins TRBV28 and TRBJ2-1, with 9 bases lining up with TRBD1. The CDR3 sequence is 15 residues long. The germline V gene encodes CDR1 MDHEN and CDR2 SYDVKM. Trimming cost V 7 bases and J 5 bases; bases outside gene matches: 9. DNA of the CDR3: TGTGCCAGCAATTCCGGGACAGGGCTCGACAATGAGCAGTTCTTC. It encodes CASNSGTGLDNEQFF. Based on the CDR3 plus reference TRBV28 and TRBJ2-1, the full variable domain is DVKVTQSSRYLVKRTGEKVFLECVQDMDHENMFWYRQDPGLGLRLIYFSYDVKMKEKGDIPEGYSVSREKKERFSLILESASTNQTSMYLCASNSGTGLDNEQFFGPGTRLTVL.

The rearrangement uses TRBV7-8 and TRBJ1-4; D is possibly TRBD1 (5 bases). Germline assignment: CDR1 SGHVS and CDR2 FQNEAQ. This CDR3 has 16 residues. Trimming took 1 base from V and 7 from J, leaving 16 bases between them. CDR3 sequence (DNA): TGTGCCAGCAGCTTAGAAGGGGCCAGGCCCATTGAAAAACTGTTTTTT. It yields the protein CASSLEGARPIEKLFF.

V gene TRBV3-1 (or the pseudogene TRBV3-2) combines with J gene TRBJ2-6; 10 bases are a match to TRBD2. Trimming took 4 bases from V and 1 from J; bases not matched to a gene: 16. CDR3 length: 21 residues. Germline V gives CDR1 LGHDT, CDR2 YNNKEL (reference sequence). The CDR3 bases are TGTGCCAGCAGCCTGACCCGGGGGAGCGGGGGGGCCGGATCTGGGGCCAACGTCCTGACTTTC. This codes for CASSLTRGSGGAGSGANVLTF.

V gene TRBV13 combines with J gene TRBJ2-7, with 11 bases aligning to TRBD2. Looked up from germline, CDR1 is PRHDT and CDR2 is FYEKMQ (reference sequence). This CDR3 spans 15 amino acids. The junction had 5 bases not matched to a gene; V was cut back by 3 bases and J by 4 bases. The DNA of the CDR3 is TGTGCCAGCAGCTTTGCTAGCGGGGGGATTTACGAGCAGTACTTC. Its translation is CASSFASGGIYEQYF.

V usage is TRBV3-1 (or the pseudogene TRBV3-2) and J usage is TRBJ1-4, with TRBD1 matching 8 bases. The CDR3 covers 15 residues. CDR1 is LGHDT and CDR2 is YNNKEL in the germline V gene (reference sequence). V was clipped by 0 bases and J by 6 bases; unmatched bases: 3. CDR3 region: CASSQEQGGYEKLFF. In DNA form, the CDR3 reads TGTGCCAGCAGCCAAGAACAGGGGGGTTATGAAAAACTGTTTTTT.

The chain has TRBV5-1 and TRBJ1-2; TRBD1 agrees at 10 bases. Germline CDR1 is SGHRS and CDR2 is YFSETQ. The CDR3 totals 14 residues. Trimming cost V 4 bases and J 6 bases; bases outside gene matches: 6. The CDR3: CASSEAGQGHGYTF. As DNA, the CDR3 is TGCGCCAGCAGCGAAGCGGGACAGGGGCATGGCTACACCTTC. The entire variable domain, with the rest obtained from reference TRBV5-1 and TRBJ1-2, is as follows: KAGVTQTPRYLIKTRGQQVTLSCSPISGHRSVSWYQQTPGQGLQFLFEYFSETQRNKGNFPGRFSGRQFSNSRSEMNVSTLELGDSALYLCASSEAGQGHGYTFGSGTRLTVV.

V usage is TRBV30 and J usage is TRBJ2-7, with D perhaps TRBD1 (7 bases). V lost 0 bases and J 6 bases, leaving 15 bases between the germline ends. The germline V gene has CDR1 GTSNPN and CDR2 SVGIG (reference sequence). The CDR3 spans 14 residues. CDR3 DNA sequence: TGTGCCTGGAGTGTACTCGCAGGGGGGTCCGAGCAGTACTTC. Amino acid sequence: CAWSVLAGGSEQYF.

This clone was picked up a small number of times. The V and J genes are TRBV7-9 and TRBJ1-4; D uncertain. Trimming stripped 3 bases from V and 9 bases from J, with 20 bases between. Germline CDR1 is SEHNR and CDR2 is FQNEAQ (reference sequence). This CDR3 has 16 amino acids. DNA of the CDR3: TGTGCCAGCAGCTTGGAACGACGGTCGACCTTCAAAAAACTGTTTTTT. It is translated as CASSLERRSTFKKLFF.

The J gene is TRBJ2-2, the V gene TRBV6-5; D perhaps matches TRBD1 (6 bases). Trimming cost V 6 bases and J 0 bases, with 11 bases left between them. CDR3 length equals 15 residues. Germline CDR1 MNHEY, CDR2 SVGAGI. The CDR3 bases are TGTGCCAGCAGAAGGGACAACGCGAACACCGGGGAGCTGTTTTTT. This encodes CASRRDNANTGELFF.

The CDR3 spells CASSELAGGTDTQYF. DNA of the CDR3: TGTGCCAGCAGTGAACTCGCGGGGGGCACAGATACGCAGTATTTT. V usage is TRBV2 and J usage is TRBJ2-3; 7 bases align to TRBD2. The CDR3 loop spans 15 amino acids. V gave up 2 bases and J gave up 1 base; unmatched junction bases: 3. Germline lookup yields CDR1 SNHLY and CDR2 FYNNEI.

The chain employs TRBV28 and TRBJ2-3; perhaps TRBD2 as D (6 bases). CDR3 length: 16 amino acids. Germline V gene lookup returns CDR1 MDHEN and CDR2 SYDVKM. The V and J ends lost 2 bases and 4 bases respectively, with 16 bases between them. The CDR3 region is CASSLVGGVAADTQYF. The CDR3 nucleotides are TGTGCCAGCAGTTTAGTAGGAGGAGTAGCGGCAGATACGCAGTATTTT.

The V and J genes are TRBV28 and TRBJ2-1; tentatively, D is TRBD2 (5 bases). The V gene lost 4 bases and the J gene lost 8 bases, with 9 bases spanning the gap. Germline V gene sequence: CDR1 MDHEN, CDR2 SYDVKM. The CDR3 contains 12 residues. This chain's CDR3 is CASSSPGYEQFF. CDR3 in DNA: TGTGCCAGCAGTTCCCCGGGGTATGAGCAGTTCTTC.

The J gene is TRBJ1-4, the V gene TRBV7-8; D ambiguous. Trimming removed 1 base from V and 6 bases from J, with 12 bases in between. CDR3 length: 15 residues. The germline CDR1 and CDR2 sequences are SGHVS and FQNEAQ. The DNA of the CDR3 is TGTGCCAGCAGCTTAGGCGGCCAGAGGCATGAAAAACTGTTTTTT. Protein: CASSLGGQRHEKLFF.

This clone was detected only a few times. V and J are TRBV9 and TRBJ2-7, with 9 bases fitting TRBD2. CDR1 is SGDLS and CDR2 is YYNGEE in the germline V gene. V shed 2 bases, J shed 6 bases, and the junction held 3 bases outside the gene matches. The CDR3 runs to 13 residues. The CDR3: CASSVSGSGEQYF. CDR3 bases: TGTGCCAGCAGCGTTAGCGGGAGCGGCGAGCAGTACTTC. Variable domain in full (rest from reference TRBV9 and TRBJ2-7): DSGVTQTPKHLITATGQRVTLRCSPRSGDLSVYWYQQSLDQGLQFLIQYYNGEERAKGNILERFSAQQFPDLHSELNLSSLELGDSALYFCASSVSGSGEQYFGPGTRLTVT.

J is TRBJ2-1 and V is TRBV19; the match to TRBD2 covers 9 bases. The junction had 3 bases not matched to a gene; V was cut back by 3 bases and J by 3 bases. CDR1 is LNHDA and CDR2 is SQIVND in the germline V gene (reference sequence). The CDR3 covers 15 residues. Here the CDR3 reads CASSMATSGYNEQFF. The CDR3, as DNA: TGTGCCAGTAGTATGGCGACTAGCGGCTACAATGAGCAGTTCTTC. Complete variable domain (other parts from reference TRBV19 and TRBJ2-1): DGGITQSPKYLFRKEGQNVTLSCEQNLNHDAMYWYRQDPGQGLRLIYYSQIVNDFQKGDIAEGYSVSREKKESFPLTVTSAQKNPTAFYLCASSMATSGYNEQFFGPGTRLTVL.

This chain's CDR3 is CASMGSRDGRLDEQFF. DNA of the CDR3: TGTGCCAGCATGGGGAGCCGGGACGGTCGTTTAGATGAGCAGTTCTTC. The J gene is TRBJ2-1, the V gene TRBV2; D could derive from TRBD1 or TRBD2 (5 bases each). The CDR3 covers 16 residues. V lost 7 bases and J 8 bases, leaving 24 bases between the germline ends. CDR1 and CDR2 (germline): SNHLY, FYNNEI.

The chain couples TRBV9 to TRBJ2-5; D is unresolved. V lost 4 bases to trimming and J lost 5 bases, with 12 bases between them. CDR1 and CDR2 (germline): SGDLS, YYNGEE. The CDR3 spans 13 residues. CDR3 amino acids: CASSSPSRETQYF. CDR3 bases: TGTGCCAGCAGCAGCCCATCCCGGGAGACCCAGTACTTC.

The CDR3: CASSYQAAEKLFF. CDR3 bases: TGTGCCAGCAGTTATCAGGCAGCGGAAAAACTGTTTTTT. This sequence joins TRBV6-2 or TRBV6-3 and TRBJ1-4, with D hard to call. CDR3 length: 13 amino acids. Germline CDR1 MNHEY, CDR2 SVGEGT. V was trimmed by 3 bases and J by 8 bases, leaving 10 bases between them.

This clone was observed a handful of times. This sequence joins TRBV9 and TRBJ2-2; 7 bases are shared with TRBD1. V lost 7 bases, J lost 4 bases, and 4 bases stayed unmatched. The CDR3 spans 13 residues. Germline loops: CDR1 SGDLS, CDR2 YYNGEE. In nucleotides, the CDR3 is TGTGCCAGCGAAGGGGGCCGCACCGGGGAGCTGTTTTTT. It specifies CASEGGRTGELFF.

The V call is TRBV4-2, the J call TRBJ2-7; D possibly corresponds to TRBD2 (6 bases). CDR1 is LGHNA and CDR2 is YNFKEQ in the germline V gene. V lost 0 bases to trimming and J lost 2 bases, with 11 bases between them. The length of the CDR3 is 15 residues. The CDR3 DNA follows: TGTGCCAGCAGCCAAGATGGGGGACTTACCTACGAGCAGTACTTC. Translated, it gives CASSQDGGLTYEQYF.